The rows below give T cell receptor beta chains drawn from one sample of a study of response to subunit inactivated influenza vaccine. TCRdb re-analysed the RT-PCR reads in MiXCR, keeping a single row per CDR3 protein. The table includes roughly 700,000 distinct CDR3 sequences, approximately 14% detected once. This material consisted of PBMCs from blood, taken 14 to 15 days before vaccination. Every receptor here comes from a man aged 45-65 years who received an inactivated influenza vaccine. The CDR3 runs from the conserved cysteine through the conserved F or W. The D gene is left open where the match is weak. The size entry is marked missing in some rows and otherwise reads once, few, many or a size class.

>TRBD1|-|TRBV28|TRBJ1-1
CASSFPGQANTEAFF
TGTGCCAGCAGTTTCCCGGGACAGGCGAACACTGAAGCTTTCTTT
>TRBD2|few|TRBV28|TRBJ2-7
CASSLRLAPEQYF
TGTGCCAGCAGTTTAAGACTAGCCCCCGAGCAGTACTTC
>-|many|TRBV11-2|TRBJ1-4
CASSLEGEKLFF
TGTGCCAGCAGCTTAGAGGGGGAAAAACTGTTTTTT
>TRBD2|few|TRBV6-1|TRBJ2-2
CASNRLALNTGELFF
TGTGCCAGCAATAGACTAGCGCTCAACACCGGGGAGCTGTTTTTT
>TRBD1|many|TRBV20-1|TRBJ2-5
CSAPGQGYQETQYF
TGCAGCGCTCCGGGACAGGGGTACCAAGAGACCCAGTACTTC
>-|-|TRBV16|TRBJ1-1
CASSQSPRTEAFF
TGTGCCAGCAGCCAATCTCCTAGGACTGAAGCTTTCTTT
>-|few|TRBV6-1|TRBJ2-2
CASSQPGTASNTGELFF
TGTGCCAGCAGCCAGCCCGGGACGGCATCGAACACCGGGGAGCTGTTTTTT
>TRBD2|-|TRBV5-1|TRBJ2-3
CASRAEDGGVAGTDTQYF
TGCGCCAGCAGAGCTGAGGACGGGGGGGTTGCAGGCACAGATACGCAGTATTTT
>TRBD1|-|TRBV7-2|TRBJ2-7
CASSLANRGNEQYF
TGTGCCAGCAGCTTAGCGAACAGGGGCAACGAGCAGTACTTC
>TRBD1|few|TRBV29-1|TRBJ2-7
CSVETTGTYEQYF
TGCAGCGTTGAAACGACAGGGACCTACGAGCAGTACTTC
>-|few|TRBV6-5|TRBJ2-5
CASSYQLEAGQETQYF
TGTGCCAGCAGTTACCAACTAGAAGCCGGCCAAGAGACCCAGTACTTC
>TRBD1|few|TRBV20-1|TRBJ2-7
CSATPGQIYEQYF
TGCAGTGCCACCCCGGGACAGATTTACGAGCAGTACTTC
>-|-|TRBV6-1|TRBJ2-1
CASSETQGGFNEQFF
TGTGCCAGCAGTGAAACCCAGGGTGGATTCAATGAGCAGTTCTTC
>TRBD2|few|TRBV10-1|TRBJ2-2
CASSETGLAENTGELFF
TGCGCCAGCAGTGAGACCGGACTAGCGGAGAACACCGGGGAGCTGTTTTTT
>-|few|TRBV4-3|TRBJ2-5
CASSQVGGLQETQYF
TGCGCCAGCAGCCAAGTAGGTGGATTGCAAGAGACCCAGTACTTC
>TRBD1|-|TRBV12-3/TRBV12-4|TRBJ1-1
CASQTTGMNTEAFF
TGTGCCAGCCAAACGACAGGGATGAACACTGAAGCTTTCTTT
>TRBD1|few|TRBV12-3/TRBV12-4|TRBJ1-1
CASSFQGARSEAFF
TGTGCCAGCAGTTTCCAGGGGGCGCGGAGTGAAGCTTTCTTT
>TRBD1|-|TRBV12-3/TRBV12-4|TRBJ1-1
CASSSTGTGDTEAFF
TGTGCCAGCAGTTCGACCGGGACAGGGGACACTGAAGCTTTCTTT
>-|-|TRBV25-1|TRBJ1-6
CASRGGPGGLHF
TGTGCCAGCAGGGGGGGACCAGGCGGCCTCCACTTT
>-|few|TRBV12-3/TRBV12-4|TRBJ1-3
CASIYPGPGNTIYF
TGTGCCAGCATCTACCCGGGGCCTGGAAACACCATATATTTT
>-|-|TRBV30|TRBJ2-7
CAWSGGGYSYEQYF
TGTGCCTGGAGTGGGGGTGGTTACTCCTACGAGCAGTACTTC
>TRBD2|-|TRBV29-1|TRBJ2-1
CSVDAAGSGDVYNEQFF
TGCAGCGTTGACGCCGCGGGGAGCGGGGATGTCTACAATGAGCAGTTCTTC
>TRBD2|-|TRBV28|TRBJ2-7
CASSLSGSPSYEQYF
TGTGCCAGCAGTCTCAGCGGGAGCCCTTCCTACGAGCAGTACTTC
>TRBD1|few|TRBV2|TRBJ1-6
CASTPGQGHNSPLHF
TGTGCCAGCACCCCAGGACAGGGTCATAATTCACCCCTCCACTTT
>-|few|TRBV5-1|TRBJ2-7
CASSLEMGRPVEQYF
TGCGCCAGCAGCTTGGAGATGGGGCGCCCCGTCGAGCAGTACTTC
>TRBD2|-|TRBV20-1|TRBJ2-1
CSARGVAGGPREQFF
TGCAGTGCTAGGGGGGTAGCGGGAGGGCCGCGTGAGCAGTTCTTC
>-|few|TRBV2|TRBJ1-5
CASRLDSSNQPQHF
TGTGCCAGCAGGCTAGACAGTAGCAATCAGCCCCAGCATTTT
>-|-|TRBV7-9|TRBJ2-1
CASSPWGGAYNEQFF
TGTGCCAGCAGCCCCTGGGGCGGAGCCTACAATGAGCAGTTCTTC
>-|-|TRBV2|TRBJ1-2
CASRRHPQVTNNGYTF
TGTGCCAGCAGACGACATCCCCAAGTCACTAACAATGGCTACACCTTC
>-|few|TRBV12-3/TRBV12-4|TRBJ2-7
CASSLDPSIYEQYF
TGTGCCAGCAGTTTGGACCCGTCGATCTACGAGCAGTACTTC
>TRBD2|-|TRBV11-2|TRBJ2-1
CASSLVRSGRPPYNEQFF
TGTGCCAGCAGCTTAGTACGAAGCGGGAGGCCCCCCTACAATGAGCAGTTCTTC
>-|-|TRBV2|TRBJ2-1
CAVLGGGDNEQFF
TGTGCCGTCCTAGGGGGGGGAGACAATGAGCAGTTCTTC
>-|-|TRBV28|TRBJ2-1
CASSLYAFQPTYNEQFF
TGTGCCAGCAGTTTATATGCGTTCCAGCCGACCTACAATGAGCAGTTCTTC
>-|-|TRBV7-2|TRBJ2-3
CASSQNRDTQYF
TGTGCCAGCAGTCAGAACAGGGATACGCAGTATTTT
>TRBD1|few|TRBV4-1|TRBJ2-1
CASSQKMTGQAQFF
TGCGCCAGCAGCCAAAAGATGACCGGACAGGCGCAGTTCTTC
>-|few|TRBV15|TRBJ2-7
CATSREPQGDHEQYF
TGTGCCACCAGCAGAGAACCACAGGGTGACCACGAGCAGTACTTC
>-|-|TRBV7-2|TRBJ2-2
CASSLVRPNTGELFF
TGTGCCAGCAGCTTAGTCAGGCCGAACACCGGGGAGCTGTTTTTT
>TRBD1|-|TRBV15|TRBJ2-7
CATSRDRQGVDGEQYF
TGTGCCACCAGCAGAGATAGGCAGGGGGTAGACGGCGAGCAGTACTTC